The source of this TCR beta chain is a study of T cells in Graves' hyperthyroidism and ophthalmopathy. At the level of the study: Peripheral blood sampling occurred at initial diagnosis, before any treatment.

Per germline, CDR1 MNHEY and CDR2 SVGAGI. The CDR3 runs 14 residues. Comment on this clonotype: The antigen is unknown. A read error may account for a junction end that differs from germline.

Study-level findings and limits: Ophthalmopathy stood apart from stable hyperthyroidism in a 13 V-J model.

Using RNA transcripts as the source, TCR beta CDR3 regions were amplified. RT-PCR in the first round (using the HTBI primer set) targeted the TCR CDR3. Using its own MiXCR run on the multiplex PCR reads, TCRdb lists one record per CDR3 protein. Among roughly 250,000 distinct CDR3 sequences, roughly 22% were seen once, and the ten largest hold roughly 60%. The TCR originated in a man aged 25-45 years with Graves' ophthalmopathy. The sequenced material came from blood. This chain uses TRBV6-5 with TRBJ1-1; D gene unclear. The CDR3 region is CASSDSQRTTEAFF. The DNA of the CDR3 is TGTGCCAGCAGTGACTCCCAGAGGACCACTGAAGCTTTCTTT.